The 8 T cell receptor beta chains listed next were all sequenced from one sample in a study of long-term antiretroviral therapy in people with HIV. The assay, immunoSEQ v3.0, was run at survey level. Assay used: immunoSEQ multiplex PCR; TCRdb lists only in-frame clones, some missing. The sample includes 15,000 to 20,000 clones, roughly 80% seen only once; the top ten take less than 14%. The sample was unsorted PBMCs, taken 2.3 years after starting antiretroviral therapy. These receptors all stem from a middle-aged woman with HIV.

This clone was recorded once. The J gene is TRBJ1-1, the V gene TRBV7-2; the match to TRBD1 covers 7 bases. This CDR3 comprises 14 residues. J lost 4 bases, V lost 5 bases, and 7 bases had no gene match. Germline CDR1 and CDR2: SGHTA and FQGNSA. The DNA of the CDR3 is TGTGCCAGCAGCCCAGAGGGGGCCGGCACTGAAGCTTTCTTT. Protein product: CASSPEGAGTEAFF.

The gene calls are TRBV10-2 and TRBJ2-5; a possible D gene is TRBD1 (6 bases). The CDR3 spans 15 residues. V lost 2 bases and J lost 1, with 11 bases in between. CDR1 is WSHSY, CDR2 SAAADI, per germline. Written as DNA, the CDR3 is TGCGCCAGCAGTGAGGGCCAGGGGACCCAAGAGACCCAGTACTTC. Residues: CASSEGQGTQETQYF.

The gene calls are TRBV21-1 and TRBJ1-2. TRBV21-1 is a pseudogene segment. CDR3 length: 15 amino acids. CDR3 residues: CASSPTRDGFYGYTF. The CDR3 bases are TGTGCCAGCAGCCCTACCCGGGACGGATTCTATGGCTACACCTTC.

Concerning this clone itself: A read error may account for a junction end that differs from germline. DNA for the CDR3: TGTGCCAGCAGCTTGGACTCCGACAATGAGCAGTTCTTC. This encodes CASSLDSDNEQFF. This rearrangement joins TRBV5-6 to TRBJ2-1; D uncertain. This CDR3 has 13 amino acids. Looked up from germline, CDR1 is SGHDT and CDR2 is YYEEEE.

The chain carries TRBV19 and TRBJ1-1; a weak D match, TRBD1 (5 bases). The CDR3 is 14 residues long. CDR1 and CDR2 from the germline V gene are LNHDA and SQIVND (reference sequence). The V and J ends lost 5 bases and 4 bases respectively, with 14 bases between them. The CDR3 DNA sequence: TGTGCCAGTAGTCCATGGGGGAGGCTCACTGAAGCTTTCTTT. Translating it yields CASSPWGRLTEAFF.

This chain uses TRBV6-5 with TRBJ2-3; the match to TRBD2 covers 9 bases. Trimming removed 5 bases from V and 2 bases from J; junction bases left unmatched: 5. This CDR3 spans 15 amino acids. Germline V gene lookup returns CDR1 MNHEY and CDR2 SVGAGI. CDR3 DNA: TGTGCCAGCAGTATACTAGCGGGTTACACAGATACGCAGTATTTT. As protein: CASSILAGYTDTQYF.

This clone has just a few counts. The gene calls are TRBV5-5 and TRBJ2-3; 11 positions match TRBD2. The CDR3 covers 14 residues. CDR1 is SGHKS, CDR2 YYEKEE, per germline (reference sequence). Trimming removed 4 bases from V and 6 bases from J; junction bases left unmatched: 4. The CDR3 coding sequence is TGTGCCAGCAGCCGTAGGACTAGCGGGGATACGCAGTATTTT. Its translation is CASSRRTSGDTQYF.

The V gene is TRBV9, the J gene TRBJ1-2, with a weak D call TRBD1 (6 bases). This CDR3 contains 13 residues. The V gene's germline CDR1 is SGDLS and CDR2 YYNGEE. V dropped 2 bases and J dropped 9 bases, with 14 bases sitting between them. The CDR3 nucleotides are TGTGCCAGCAGCGTGGGGGCAGGGCTGAGCTACACCTTC. Residues: CASSVGAGLSYTF.